The 31 T cell receptor beta chains listed next were all sequenced from one sample in a study of T cells after yellow fever vaccination. TCRdb analysed the 5' RACE reads with MiXCR anew, one entry per CDR3 protein. The table has 250,000 or so distinct CDR3 sequences, roughly 3.7% seen once. The sequencing used PBMCs, collected 15 days after the yellow fever booster vaccination. The receptor set was obtained from a young man who received the YFV17D yellow fever vaccine.

This clonotype occurred many times. This chain joins TRBV29-1 and TRBJ1-2, with no clear D. The V end was cut by 3 bases, the J end by 8 bases, with 13 bases between. The germline V gene has CDR1 SQVTM and CDR2 ANQGSEA. The CDR3 spans 12 residues. CDR3 coding DNA: TGCAGCGTTGATATAGGCGTGATGGGCTACACCTTC. Protein product: CSVDIGVMGYTF.

This clonotype was counted many times. The J gene is TRBJ2-1, the V gene TRBV7-2, with 9 bases lining up with TRBD2. This CDR3 contains 14 residues. The V segment lost 7 bases and the J segment 2 bases; nucleotides outside the gene matches: 3. Looked up from germline, CDR1 is SGHTA and CDR2 is FQGNSA. Here the CDR3 reads CASTVAGAYNEQFF. CDR3 in DNA: TGTGCCAGCACCGTAGCGGGGGCCTACAATGAGCAGTTCTTC. Variable domain in full (rest from reference TRBV7-2 and TRBJ2-1): GAGVSQSPSNKVTEKGKDVELRCDPISGHTALYWYRQSLGQGLEFLIYFQGNSAPDKSGLPSDRFSAERTGGSVSTLTIQRTQQEDSAVYLCASTVAGAYNEQFFGPGTRLTVL.

This clonotype was detected many times. The chain recombines TRBV7-3 with TRBJ2-2, with no clear D. Trimming took off 4 bases at V and 2 bases at J, with 5 bases between the two ends. CDR1 and CDR2 from the germline V gene are SGHTA and FQGTGA. The CDR3 is 13 amino acids. CDR3 sequence: CASSSINTGELFF. The DNA of the CDR3 is TGTGCCAGCAGCTCGATAAACACCGGGGAGCTGTTTTTT.

This clonotype came up many times. This sequence joins TRBV7-2 and TRBJ2-1; D is unclear. This CDR3 spans 14 amino acids. V lost 7 bases to trimming and J lost 6 bases, with 16 bases between them. Germline V gene data show CDR1 as SGHTA and CDR2 as FQGNSA. In DNA form, the CDR3 reads TGTGCCAGCACCATTTATCTTTCAGCCAATGAGCAGTTCTTC. Translation: CASTIYLSANEQFF.

This clonotype occurred many times. The V gene is TRBV12-3 or TRBV12-4, the J gene TRBJ2-3; the D gene is possibly TRBD2 (6 bases). Trimming cost V 8 bases and J 0 bases, with 12 bases left between them. The CDR3 is 14 residues long. The DNA for the CDR3 is TGTGCCAGCCTTGGGGGACTTAGCACAGATACGCAGTATTTT. It specifies CASLGGLSTDTQYF.

The chain uses TRBV12-3 or TRBV12-4 and TRBJ1-1; D is ambiguous. This CDR3 comprises 17 residues. With 3 bases removed from V and 1 base from J, the gap between germline ends came to 18 bases. As DNA, the CDR3 is TGTGCCAGCAGTTTTCTAGGGTACGGTCCAAGGAACACTGAAGCTTTCTTT. Translated, it gives CASSFLGYGPRNTEAFF.

This clonotype has ten or more counts. The chain joins TRBV10-3 to TRBJ2-3; 8 nucleotides agree with TRBD1. The CDR3 covers 14 residues. CDR1 is ENHRY, CDR2 SYGVKD, per germline. The V and J ends lost 2 bases and 6 bases, in that order; junction bases with no gene match: 4. CDR3 sequence reads: CAISETGGVDTQYF. The CDR3 DNA sequence: TGTGCCATCAGTGAGACAGGGGGTGTGGATACGCAGTATTTT.

This chain uses TRBV23-1 with TRBJ2-7; 7 bases agree with TRBD1. TRBV23-1 is an ORF, with its function uncertain. Trimming took 4 bases from V and 3 from J; bases not matched to a gene: 3. The CDR3 runs 13 residues. The CDR3 coding sequence is TGCGCCAGCAGTCGACACAGGGGCTACGAGCAGTACTTC. Translation gives CASSRHRGYEQYF.

There are many counts of this clonotype. The chain has TRBV7-2 and TRBJ1-4; tentative D call: TRBD1 (6 bases). The germline V and J ends were trimmed by 4 bases and 5 bases, with 29 bases remaining between them. The CDR3 has 20 residues. Germline CDR1 SGHTA, CDR2 FQGNSA. CDR3 bases: TGTGCCAGCAGCTCCGAGCCGACCGGGACAAGCCTCTGTGAAAATGAAAAACTGTTTTTT. It is translated as CASSSEPTGTSLCENEKLFF.

The sample holds many counts of this clonotype. The chain recombines TRBV5-1 with TRBJ2-2, with D tentatively TRBD1 (6 bases). Germline lookup yields CDR1 SGHRS and CDR2 YFSETQ. The V end lost 5 bases, the J end lost 0 bases, and 11 bases lay between the germline ends. The CDR3 runs to 15 residues. The CDR3 nucleotides read TGCGCCAGCAGGTACAGGACAGCGAACACCGGGGAGCTGTTTTTT. Translating gives CASRYRTANTGELFF. Using reference TRBV5-1 and TRBJ2-2 for the parts outside the CDR3, the full variable domain is KAGVTQTPRYLIKTRGQQVTLSCSPISGHRSVSWYQQTPGQGLQFLFEYFSETQRNKGNFPGRFSGRQFSNSRSEMNVSTLELGDSALYLCASRYRTANTGELFFGEGSRLTVL.

The table lists this clonotype with many counts. The chain is built from TRBV5-1 and TRBJ2-7; 7 bases are a match to TRBD1. V trimming: 4 bases; J trimming: 3 bases; junction bases outside the gene matches: 4. The length of the CDR3 is 13 residues. Looked up from germline, CDR1 is SGHRS and CDR2 is YFSETQ. The DNA for the CDR3 is TGCGCCAGCAGCGGCGACAGGGACTACGAGCAGTACTTC. This sequence encodes CASSGDRDYEQYF.

This clonotype was seen at least ten times. This rearrangement joins TRBV7-8 to TRBJ1-4, with D perhaps matching TRBD1 (6 bases). The CDR3 consists of 14 residues. CDR1 and CDR2 from the germline V gene are SGHVS and FQNEAQ. The V end lost 7 bases, the J end lost 3 bases, and 12 bases lay between the germline ends. CDR3 DNA sequence: TGTGCCAGCACCCGGGACACCTCTAATGAAAAACTGTTTTTT. The encoded protein is CASTRDTSNEKLFF.

This clonotype came up many times. The chain combines TRBV27 with TRBJ2-2; D is possibly TRBD2 (6 bases). The germline CDR1 and CDR2 sequences are MNHEY and SMNVEV (reference sequence). The V gene lost 1 base and the J gene lost 4 bases, with 13 bases spanning the gap. This CDR3 comprises 16 residues. The CDR3 coding sequence is TGTGCCAGCAGTTTATATGGTTACGGGGGCACCGGGGAGCTGTTTTTT. Translating it yields CASSLYGYGGTGELFF.

This clonotype was recorded at least ten times. This chain joins TRBV12-3 or TRBV12-4 and TRBJ1-5; 9 nucleotides line up with TRBD1. The CDR3 totals 16 residues. The ends lost 4 bases at V and 7 bases at J; junction bases unmatched: 11. The CDR3: CASSSPRQGGAQPQHF. As DNA, the CDR3 is TGTGCCAGCAGTTCTCCGCGACAGGGGGGCGCCCAGCCCCAGCATTTT.

This clonotype was recorded a few times. The V and J genes are TRBV12-3 or TRBV12-4 and TRBJ2-7; D uncertain. This CDR3 contains 13 residues. V lost 5 bases to trimming and J lost 6 bases, with 14 bases between them. In nucleotides, the CDR3 is TGTGCCAGCAGTCCGGCTTTAGTGGTCGAGCAGTACTTC. This encodes CASSPALVVEQYF.

This clonotype was seen at least ten times. The V gene is TRBV18, the J gene TRBJ2-7; D uncertain. The germline CDR1 and CDR2 sequences are KGHSH and LQKENI. The CDR3 is made up of 11 amino acids. Trimming stripped 3 bases from V and 5 bases from J, with 5 bases between. The CDR3 here is CASSPLNEQYF. The CDR3 bases are TGTGCCAGCTCACCCTTGAACGAGCAGTACTTC.

This clonotype appeared many times. The rearrangement joins TRBV14 to TRBJ2-7, with 7 positions matching TRBD2. Germline V CDR1 and CDR2: SGHDN, FVKESK. The ends lost 2 bases at V and 3 bases at J; junction bases unmatched: 7. The CDR3 extends over 15 amino acids. CDR3 nucleotide sequence: TGTGCCAGCAGCCAACAAGCTAGCGGCCTCTACGAGCAGTACTTC. Protein product: CASSQQASGLYEQYF.

This chain links TRBV20-1 with TRBJ1-2; D might be TRBD1 (5 bases). Trimming left V 0 bases short and J 4 bases short, with 12 bases between. There are 14 residues in the CDR3. CDR1 DFQATT and CDR2 SNEGSKA come from the germline V gene (reference sequence). CDR3 in DNA: TGCAGTGCTAGAGATCTTGGGGGAAGCTATGGCTACACCTTC. The encoded protein is CSARDLGGSYGYTF.

This clonotype has at least ten counts. This sequence joins TRBV24-1 and TRBJ2-1; D is tentatively TRBD1 or TRBD2 (5 bases each). The CDR3 consists of 16 residues. CDR1 is KGHDR, CDR2 SFDVKD, per germline. Trimming took off 5 bases at V and 4 bases at J, with 17 bases between the two ends. This chain's CDR3 is CATSGGSTNPYNEQFF. CDR3 in DNA: TGTGCCACCAGTGGGGGGAGTACAAATCCTTACAATGAGCAGTTCTTC.

This clonotype occurred many times. This rearrangement joins TRBV20-1 to TRBJ2-5; D may be TRBD2 (7 bases). CDR1 DFQATT and CDR2 SNEGSKA come from the germline V gene (reference sequence). V lost 6 bases and J lost 5, with 16 bases in between. CDR3 size: 13 residues. The CDR3 DNA reads TGCAGTGCCGGACGGGGGGCGCGGGAGACCCAGTACTTC. Translating gives CSAGRGARETQYF.

The table lists this clonotype with many counts. The chain employs TRBV6-2 or TRBV6-3 and TRBJ2-7; TRBD2 matches at 8 bases. V lost 6 bases, J lost 5 bases, and 6 bases stayed unmatched. The CDR3 has 13 residues. Germline V gene sequence: CDR1 MNHEY, CDR2 SVGEGT. For the CDR3, the DNA is TGTGCCAGCAGATCGGGGGGGCGCGACGAGCAGTACGTC. Its translation is CASRSGGRDEQYV.

This clonotype has only a few counts. The chain links TRBV7-9 to TRBJ1-2, with D maybe TRBD1 (6 bases). This CDR3 contains 17 residues. CDR1 and CDR2 from the germline V gene are SEHNR and FQNEAQ (reference sequence). V shed 1 base and J shed 0 bases, with 15 bases lying between them. DNA of the CDR3: TGTGCCAGCAGCTTAGTACCTCCGGACAGTGCTAACTATGGCTACACCTTC. This sequence encodes CASSLVPPDSANYGYTF. The entire variable domain, with the rest obtained from reference TRBV7-9 and TRBJ1-2, is as follows: DTGVSQNPRHKITKRGQNVTFRCDPISEHNRLYWYRQTLGQGPEFLTYFQNEAQLEKSRLLSDRFSAERPKGSFSTLEIQRTEQGDSAMYLCASSLVPPDSANYGYTFGSGTRLTVV.

This clonotype was picked up many times. V usage is TRBV7-6 and J usage is TRBJ2-3, with TRBD1 as a possible D gene (6 bases). This CDR3 spans 16 amino acids. The V gene's germline CDR1 is SGHVS and CDR2 FNYEAQ. The germline V and J ends were trimmed by 5 bases and 2 bases, with 17 bases remaining between them. The CDR3 sequence is CASSPDLGGSTDTQYF. Here the CDR3 DNA reads TGTGCCAGCAGCCCCGATTTAGGGGGATCCACAGATACGCAGTATTTT.

This clonotype was seen many times. This sequence joins TRBV20-1 and TRBJ2-5; a possible D gene is TRBD2 (5 bases). Trimming removed 7 bases at V and 2 bases at J, with 14 bases between. CDR1 DFQATT and CDR2 SNEGSKA come from the germline V gene (reference sequence). This CDR3 has 13 residues. CDR3 in amino acids: CSVRASGQETQYF. CDR3 DNA sequence: TGCAGTGTCCGAGCGTCGGGGCAAGAGACCCAGTACTTC.

This clonotype was seen more than once but under ten times. V gene TRBV7-3 combines with J gene TRBJ2-1; D unclear. V was cut by 0 bases and J by 5 bases, with 11 bases left in between. There are 15 residues in the CDR3. Germline V gene data show CDR1 as SGHTA and CDR2 as FQGTGA. CDR3 nucleotides: TGTGCCAGCAGCTTAACCGGTAGTCAGAACAATGAGCAGTTCTTC. Protein product: CASSLTGSQNNEQFF.

In this sample, this clonotype turned up many times. V is TRBV24-1 and J is TRBJ2-2, with D unresolved. V lost 3 bases, J lost 4 bases, and 11 bases lay in between. The CDR3 totals 15 residues. CDR1 is KGHDR, CDR2 SFDVKD, per germline. In DNA, the CDR3 is TGTGCCACCAGTGATAGGACCGAACCCACCGGGGAGCTGTTTTTT. Its translation is CATSDRTEPTGELFF.

There are many counts of this clonotype. The chain couples TRBV5-1 to TRBJ1-1; D possibly corresponds to TRBD1 (5 bases). Per the germline V gene, CDR1 is SGHRS and CDR2 is YFSETQ. Between the trimmed V and J ends, which lost 3 bases and 4 bases, there was a span of 10 bases. CDR3 length equals 13 residues. The CDR3: CASSWTLGTEAFF. DNA of the CDR3: TGCGCCAGCAGCTGGACATTAGGCACTGAAGCTTTCTTT.

The chain is built from TRBV4-3 and TRBJ2-1; 7 nucleotides match TRBD1. CDR1 and CDR2 (germline): LGHNA, YSLEER. CDR3 length equals 15 residues. After removal of 4 bases from V and 2 bases from J, the junction contained 5 bases not matched to a gene. CDR3 amino acids: CASSLSTGTYNEQFF. The DNA of the CDR3 is TGCGCCAGCAGCCTATCGACAGGGACCTACAATGAGCAGTTCTTC.

This clonotype showed up many times. The chain carries TRBV20-1 and TRBJ1-1; D is unresolved. Deletions cut 4 bases from V and 3 bases from J, with 15 bases between. The CDR3 contains 14 residues. The germline V gene encodes CDR1 DFQATT and CDR2 SNEGSKA (reference sequence). CDR3 bases: TGCAGTGCTATTTACCGGGTCATGGACACTGAAGCTTTCTTT. Its protein product is CSAIYRVMDTEAFF.

Worth noting for this clonotype: Given a much more abundant clone one base away, this may be a read error. The chain recombines TRBV29-1 with TRBJ2-5; D might be TRBD1 or TRBD2, each matching 6 bases. With 6 bases removed from V and 4 bases from J, the gap between germline ends came to 18 bases. The germline gives CDR1 SQVTM, CDR2 ANQGSEA. The CDR3 is 14 residues long. This CDR3 reads CSVDGTRRGETQYF. The CDR3 bases are TGCAGCGTAGACGGGACTCGCAGGGGAGAGACCCAGTACTTC.

In this sample, this clonotype turned up many times. The J gene is TRBJ1-2, the V gene TRBV4-3, with D perhaps matching TRBD1 (5 bases). This CDR3 region has 15 residues. Between the trimmed V and J ends, which lost 4 bases and 4 bases, there was a span of 16 bases. Germline lookup yields CDR1 LGHNA and CDR2 YSLEER. The CDR3, as DNA: TGCGCCAGCAGCCCGCGACAGCAGAGAGGCTATGGCTACACCTTC. Protein product: CASSPRQQRGYGYTF.